This TCR beta chain was sequenced during a study of T-cell reconstitution after alpha-beta-depleted transplantation in children. Study-wide results and caveats: Reportedly, alpha-beta T cells present about two months post-transplant originated from several hundred expanded clones of graft origin. Diversity and T-cell counts at one year after transplant derived mostly from new T cells. Diversity of TCRbeta at day 60 was high in some patients, arising from surviving recipient T cells and thymic progenitors.

Germline V gene data show CDR1 as SQVTM and CDR2 as ANQGSEA. Trimming removed 1 base from V and 3 bases from J, with 10 bases in between. This CDR3 region has 14 residues. This clonotype was detected ten times or more. Its cognate antigen is unknown. Using unique molecular identifiers, the investigators prepared the TCRbeta library. TCRdb called the PCR reads again in MiXCR, with one record for every CDR3 protein. The table shows around 490,000 distinct CDR3 sequences, with roughly an eighth occurring only once. The sequenced sample was PBMCs, mostly from graft donor cells, obtained 180 days after TCRalphabeta/CD19-depleted stem cell transplant. The receptor's source is a female patient aged 2 to 10 who had a stem cell transplant for aplastic anemia, so the T cells may come from the graft donor. The rearrangement uses TRBV29-1 and TRBJ2-1, with TRBD2 as a possible D gene (6 bases). The CDR3 coding sequence is TGCAGCGTTGAAGCACTAGCAGGCTACAATGAGCAGTTCTTC. Its translation is CSVEALAGYNEQFF.